This is a list of T cell receptor beta chains from one sample in a study of blood T cell repertoires in COVID-19. Only in-frame clones appear in the TCRdb table, and some are missing; sequencing was by immunoSEQ multiplex PCR. Altogether roughly 400,000 clones are present, about 83% being singletons, with the ten largest covering approximately 10%. Sequenced input: PBMCs or T cells enriched from blood (not recorded which). All receptors come from a woman in her forties or fifties who had recovered from COVID-19. Each CDR3 is given with its conserved first and last residue. Fields, in order: J gene, V gene, clone size, D gene, CDR3 protein, CDR3 DNA. The D gene is left open where the match is weak. For some rows the clone size is stated as once, few or many, or as a class when expanded; others skip it.

TRBJ2-1 | TRBV5-5 | NA | TRBD2 | CASSWGLAGNEQFF | TGTGCCAGCAGCTGGGGACTAGCGGGGAATGAGCAGTTCTTC
TRBJ1-5 | TRBV4-1 | NA | NA | CARGEADNQPQHF | TGCGCCAGAGGGGAGGCAGACAATCAGCCCCAGCATTTT
TRBJ1-2 | TRBV12-3/TRBV12-4 | NA | NA | CASSFGGGGYTF | TGTGCCAGCAGTTTCGGGGGAGGTGGCTACACCTTC
TRBJ1-2 | TRBV25-1 | few | TRBD1 | CASSEPGQGGYTF | TGTGCCAGCAGTGAACCGGGACAGGGTGGCTACACCTTC
TRBJ2-2 | TRBV25-1 | NA | NA | CASTPNTGELFF | TGTGCCAGCACTCCGAACACCGGGGAGCTGTTTTTT
TRBJ1-1 | TRBV3-1/TRBV3-2 | few | NA | CASSQVSWRGNEAFF | TGTGCCAGCAGCCAAGTAAGCTGGAGGGGAAATGAAGCTTTCTTT
TRBJ1-2 | TRBV6-5 | NA | NA | CASSSLEPPGYTF | TGTGCCAGCAGTTCCTTAGAACCCCCGGGTTACACCTTC
TRBJ2-3 | TRBV5-1 | once | NA | CASSLLSDTQYF | TGCGCCAGCAGCTTGCTATCCGATACGCAGTATTTT
TRBJ1-1 | TRBV4-2 | NA | NA | CASSHGERNTEAFF | TGTGCCAGCAGCCACGGGGAGAGGAACACTGAAGCTTTCTTT
TRBJ2-3 | TRBV28 | NA | NA | CASSSLADTQYF | TGTGCCAGCAGTTCTCTAGCTGATACGCAGTATTTT
TRBJ2-7 | TRBV7-9 | NA | NA | CASSSGAGGEQYF | TGTGCCAGCAGCTCAGGGGCTGGGGGCGAGCAGTACTTC
TRBJ2-7 | TRBV5-4 | NA | TRBD2 | CASSFGLAETYEQYF | TGTGCCAGCAGCTTCGGACTAGCGGAAACCTACGAGCAGTACTTC
TRBJ2-7 | TRBV28 | few | TRBD1 | CAISPPDRVTYEQYF | TGTGCCATTTCCCCTCCGGACAGGGTAACCTACGAGCAGTACTTC
TRBJ1-4 | TRBV3-1/TRBV3-2 | NA | NA | CASSHTGGGATNEKLFF | TGTGCCAGCAGCCACACCGGTGGGGGGGCAACTAATGAAAAACTGTTTTTT
TRBJ2-7 | TRBV19 | once | NA | CASAPGSSYEQYF | TGTGCCAGTGCCCCGGGGTCCTCCTACGAGCAGTACTTC
TRBJ2-5 | TRBV5-1 | NA | NA | CASSDAGTLYQETQYF | TGCGCCAGCAGCGATGCAGGGACATTGTACCAAGAGACCCAGTACTTC
TRBJ2-5 | TRBV4-2 | NA | NA | CASSQDYLGQGAETQYF | TGTGCCAGCAGCCAAGATTATTTAGGGCAGGGTGCGGAGACCCAGTACTTC
TRBJ2-7 | TRBV7-9 | NA | NA | CASSLERGRGPSYEQYF | TGTGCCAGCAGCTTAGAAAGGGGAAGGGGCCCCTCCTACGAGCAGTACTTC
TRBJ1-6 | TRBV7-9 | few | NA | CASSSPPDGAPNSPLHF | TGTGCCAGCAGCTCCCCCCCTGACGGAGCCCCTAATTCACCCCTCCACTTT
TRBJ1-5 | TRBV5-1 | NA | NA | CASSLDQGSNQPQHF | TGCGCCAGCAGCTTGGACCAGGGTAGCAATCAGCCCCAGCATTTT
TRBJ2-3 | TRBV7-2 | NA | TRBD2 | CASSSQRGVADTQYF | TGTGCCAGCAGCTCACAACGGGGGGTCGCAGATACGCAGTATTTT
TRBJ2-7 | TRBV7-8 | NA | NA | CASSRASEQYF | TGTGCCAGCAGCCGAGCCAGCGAGCAGTACTTC
TRBJ2-2 | TRBV4-3 | NA | TRBD2 | CASSRLRGGNTGELFF | TGCGCCAGCAGCCGATTACGGGGGGGCAACACCGGGGAGCTGTTTTTT
TRBJ2-3 | TRBV7-2 | NA | TRBD2 | CASSLVGTSADTQYF | TGTGCCAGCAGCTTAGTCGGGACTAGCGCAGATACGCAGTATTTT
TRBJ2-1 | TRBV7-9 | NA | NA | CASSLRDYNEQFF | TGTGCCAGCAGCTTACGGGACTACAATGAGCAGTTCTTC
TRBJ2-3 | TRBV2 | NA | TRBD1 | CASSDRGRTDTQYF | TGTGCCAGCAGTGATAGGGGGCGCACAGATACGCAGTATTTT
TRBJ2-7 | TRBV30 | NA | NA | CAWKYAQGEQYF | TGTGCCTGGAAGTATGCGCAGGGGGAGCAGTACTTC
TRBJ2-7 | TRBV27 | NA | TRBD1 | CASSLTGTGLNEQYF | TGTGCCAGCAGCTTAACGGGGACAGGGCTCAACGAGCAGTACTTC
TRBJ2-6 | TRBV10-3 | NA | TRBD2 | CAISGGAGGQSGANVLTF | TGTGCCATCAGTGGCGGAGCGGGGGGGCAATCTGGGGCCAACGTCCTGACTTTC
TRBJ2-2 | TRBV2 | NA | TRBD2 | CATRGLAAGELFF | TGTGCCACCAGGGGACTAGCCGCCGGGGAGCTGTTTTTT
TRBJ2-3 | TRBV5-5 | NA | NA | CASSSWRGLLSYTDTQYF | TGTGCCAGCAGCTCCTGGCGGGGCCTATTAAGTTACACAGATACGCAGTATTTT
TRBJ2-7 | TRBV4-2 | NA | NA | CASSQEAQPREQYF | TGTGCCAGCAGCCAAGAGGCACAGCCCCGCGAGCAGTACTTC
TRBJ1-2 | TRBV30 | once | TRBD1 | CAWSVLGGGRNKGYTF | TGTGCCTGGAGTGTACTCGGAGGGGGCAGAAATAAGGGCTACACCTTC
TRBJ2-3 | TRBV2 | NA | NA | CASSEWQGDTQYF | TGTGCCAGCAGTGAATGGCAGGGAGATACGCAGTATTTT
TRBJ1-3 | TRBV5-1 | NA | NA | CASSPGDRSGNTIYF | TGCGCCAGCAGCCCGGGGGACCGGAGTGGAAACACCATATATTTT
TRBJ1-4 | TRBV4-1 | NA | NA | CASSQGPGEGVREKLFF | TGCGCCAGCAGCCAGGGGCCAGGGGAGGGAGTGCGCGAAAAACTGTTTTTT
TRBJ1-1 | TRBV5-1 | NA | NA | CASSLGDITEAFF | TGCGCCAGCAGCTTGGGGGACATAACAGAAGCTTTCTTT
TRBJ1-1 | TRBV5-1 | NA | NA | CASSLQTPTNTEAFF | TGCGCCAGCAGCTTACAGACCCCTACGAACACTGAAGCTTTCTTT
TRBJ1-2 | TRBV5-4 | NA | TRBD1 | CASSFRQGGTNGYTF | TGTGCCAGCAGCTTCCGACAGGGGGGAACTAATGGCTACACCTTC
TRBJ2-5 | TRBV28 | once | NA | CASSLAGAVGETQYF | TGTGCCAGCAGTTTAGCGGGGGCTGTCGGAGAGACCCAGTACTTC
TRBJ1-1 | TRBV4-3 | NA | TRBD1 | CASSQDHGTGDKAFF | TGCGCCAGCAGCCAAGATCATGGGACAGGGGATAAAGCTTTCTTT
TRBJ1-2 | TRBV19 | NA | TRBD1 | CASSTTGGDGYTF | TGTGCCAGTAGTACGACAGGGGGTGATGGCTACACCTTC
TRBJ2-4 | TRBV19 | once | NA | CASSIGARLAKNIQYF | TGTGCCAGTAGTATCGGTGCACGGTTGGCCAAAAACATTCAGTACTTC
TRBJ1-5 | TRBV6-1 | NA | NA | CASSEGGDGYWPQHF | TGTGCCAGCAGTGAGGGGGGGGATGGATATTGGCCCCAGCATTTT
TRBJ1-5 | TRBV7-8 | NA | NA | CASSSQGNQPQHF | TGTGCCAGCAGCTCCCAGGGGAACCAGCCCCAGCATTTT
TRBJ1-1 | TRBV4-1 | NA | TRBD1 | CASSQYDRGNTEAFF | TGCGCCAGCAGCCAATATGACAGGGGGAACACTGAAGCTTTCTTT
TRBJ1-3 | TRBV28 | NA | NA | CASSHAASGNTIYF | TGTGCCAGCAGCCACGCGGCCTCTGGAAACACCATATATTTT
TRBJ1-6 | TRBV3-1/TRBV3-2 | NA | NA | CASSQALPGINSPLHF | TGTGCCAGCAGCCAGGCCCTACCAGGGATTAATTCACCCCTCCACTTT
TRBJ2-1 | TRBV20-1 | NA | NA | CSASLWRVVYNEQFF | TGCAGTGCTAGTTTATGGCGGGTAGTCTACAATGAGCAGTTCTTC
TRBJ1-2 | TRBV7-2 | once | NA | CASSLGGASYGYTF | TGTGCCAGCAGCTTGGGGGGAGCCAGCTATGGCTACACCTTC
TRBJ1-4 | TRBV30 | few | TRBD1 | CAWGTGVHEKLFF | TGTGCCTGGGGGACAGGGGTGCATGAAAAACTGTTTTTT
TRBJ2-5 | TRBV24-1 | NA | TRBD1 | CATRDREGVTQYF | TGTGCCACCAGGGACAGGGAAGGGGTAACCCAGTACTTC
TRBJ2-3 | TRBV3-1/TRBV3-2 | NA | NA | CASSPWTSTDTQYF | TGTGCCAGCAGCCCCTGGACTAGCACAGATACGCAGTATTTT
TRBJ1-5 | TRBV30 | NA | TRBD1 | CAWSVGTGTPWPQHF | TGTGCCTGGAGTGTCGGGACAGGGACTCCATGGCCCCAGCATTTT
TRBJ2-3 | TRBV7-2 | NA | TRBD2 | CASSKPGLAVFGTDTQYF | TGTGCCAGCAGCAAACCGGGACTAGCGGTGTTTGGCACAGATACGCAGTATTTT